The sequence of this T cell receptor beta chain was determined in a study of CD8+ T cells in alopecia areata. The wider study: The drug, oral tofacitinib, was given to treated patients at 5 to 10 mg twice daily. Dosing with tofacitinib proceeded for 6 to 18 months, followed by 6 months off drug.

This clone occurred once. Its antigen is not known. V was trimmed by 1 base and J by 2 bases, leaving 18 bases between them. CDR1 is SGHVS and CDR2 is FQNEAQ in the germline V gene. This CDR3 region has 18 residues. Sample treatment: oral pan-JAK inhibitor, 5-10 mg twice daily. General observations from the study: Baseline CD8+ expansion's link to response remains uncertain, as there was one nonresponder.

Reverse transcription of extracted RNA yielded cDNA, which provided the sequencing template. Generated by immunoSEQ multiplex PCR, the TCRdb table keeps only in-frame clones and is missing some. Of about 220,000 clones in the sample, about 50% are singletons; the top ten hold around 1.5%. This material consisted of CD4+ T cells sorted from blood, taken at week 4, from a patient treated with tofacitinib. This chain links TRBV7-8 with TRBJ1-5; a weak D match, TRBD1 (6 bases). The clonotype comes from a human donor with alopecia areata. In DNA, the CDR3 is TGTGCCAGCAGCTTAGGTTCATTCCAGGGGCGAGGCAATCAGCCCCAGCATTTT. It translates to CASSLGSFQGRGNQPQHF.